One and the same sample provided the 3 T cell receptor beta chains below, sequenced in a study of cytomegalovirus exposure and HLA in healthy donors. Measured with immunoSEQ multiplex PCR; TCRdb has only the in-frame clones, and not every one. The table includes under 250,000 clones, approximately 78% detected once. Sequenced input: PBMCs. All receptors derive from a woman in her thirties in good health and CMV-seronegative.

The rearrangement joins TRBV6-1 to TRBJ2-5, with TRBD1 matching 12 bases. Germline V CDR1 and CDR2: MNHNS, SASEGT. There are 16 residues in the CDR3. J gave up 4 bases and V 2 bases, and 5 bases lay outside the gene matches. CDR3 nucleotides: TGTGCCAGCAGTGAAAAACCGGGACAGGGGGCAGAGACCCAGTACTTC. Protein product: CASSEKPGQGAETQYF.

J is TRBJ2-5 and V is TRBV30, with 8 bases identical to TRBD1. The CDR3 has 14 residues. Trimming cost V 0 bases and J 4 bases; bases outside gene matches: 4. CDR1 and CDR2 (germline): GTSNPN, SVGIG (reference sequence). CDR3 protein: CAWSVQGGRETQYF. Written as DNA, the CDR3 is TGTGCCTGGAGTGTACAGGGGGGTAGAGAGACCCAGTACTTC.

The V call is TRBV30, the J call TRBJ2-7; a possible D gene is TRBD2 (6 bases). The ends were cut back, 1 base at V and 3 bases at J, with 10 bases in the middle. Germline V gene lookup returns CDR1 GTSNPN and CDR2 SVGIG (reference sequence). CDR3 length: 13 amino acids. CDR3 nucleotides: TGTGCCTGGAGTGGAGATAGCGGCTACGAGCAGTACTTC. This translates into CAWSGDSGYEQYF.